The 14 T cell receptor beta chains listed next were all sequenced from one sample in a study of beta chain features in type 1 diabetes. The whole isolated RNA underwent reverse transcription, so sequencing captured expressed TCRB transcripts. Produced via immunoSEQ multiplex PCR; TCRdb's table is partial and in-frame only. The table includes some 150,000 clones, around 9.3% detected once. Sample: naive CD4+ T cells from blood. These receptors originate from a man younger than 30 in good health.

This clone occurred a few times. The gene calls are TRBV7-6 and TRBJ2-1, with TRBD1 as a possible D gene (5 bases). Trimming shortened V by 4 bases and J by 9 bases, and 10 bases separated the two germline ends. CDR3 length equals 12 residues. Per the germline V gene, CDR1 is SGHVS and CDR2 is FNYEAQ. The CDR3 here is CASSYEGVEQFF. CDR3 coding DNA: TGTGCCAGCAGCTACGAAGGGGTTGAGCAGTTCTTC.

The J gene is TRBJ2-5, the V gene TRBV27; D perhaps matches TRBD2 (5 bases). CDR3 length: 13 amino acids. With 3 bases removed from V and 4 bases from J, the gap between germline ends came to 9 bases. Germline CDR1 MNHEY, CDR2 SMNVEV (reference sequence). In nucleotides, the CDR3 is TGTGCCAGCAGTTTCGGGGTAGGAGAGACCCAGTACTTC. Its protein product is CASSFGVGETQYF.

This clone was seen a handful of times. The chain uses TRBV18 and TRBJ1-4, with D hard to call. CDR1 and CDR2 from the germline V gene are KGHSH and LQKENI. This CDR3 region has 13 residues. Trimming removed 5 bases at V and 6 bases at J, with 10 bases between. CDR3 coding DNA: TGTGCCAGCTCAACCAAACCAGATGAAAAACTGTTTTTT. Protein: CASSTKPDEKLFF.

This sequence joins TRBV6-1 and TRBJ2-3; TRBD2 is a possible D gene (5 bases). The CDR3 has 15 residues. CDR1 MNHNS and CDR2 SASEGT come from the germline V gene. V lost 5 bases to trimming and J lost 2 bases, with 14 bases between them. The CDR3 loop reads CASSRDFGPTDTQYF. CDR3 coding DNA: TGTGCCAGCAGTCGGGATTTTGGGCCCACAGATACGCAGTATTTT.

The rearrangement joins TRBV7-9 to TRBJ2-5; 10 nucleotides agree with TRBD2. Losses at the gene ends were 1 base for V and 5 bases for J; bases not matched to a gene: 10. The CDR3 is 17 residues long. The V gene's germline CDR1 is SEHNR and CDR2 FQNEAQ (reference sequence). The CDR3 protein is CASSLELAGPRGETQYF. The CDR3 DNA reads as TGTGCCAGCAGCTTAGAACTAGCGGGACCTAGAGGGGAGACCCAGTACTTC. Full variable domain (remainder filled in from reference TRBV7-9 and TRBJ2-5): DTGVSQNPRHKITKRGQNVTFRCDPISEHNRLYWYRQTLGQGPEFLTYFQNEAQLEKSRLLSDRFSAERPKGSFSTLEIQRTEQGDSAMYLCASSLELAGPRGETQYFGPGTRLLVL.

This clone was seen a few times. The chain has TRBV6-7 and TRBJ1-5, with D maybe TRBD1 (5 bases). TRBV6-7 is designated an ORF whose function remains uncertain. The CDR3 length is 11 residues. Trimming took off 10 bases at V and 9 bases at J, with 13 bases between the two ends. In DNA form, the CDR3 reads TGTGCCACCCACGGGGGGATGCCCCAGCATTTT. Amino acids: CATHGGMPQHF.

This chain connects TRBV19 to TRBJ1-1; no reliable D call. There are 13 residues in the CDR3. CDR1 is LNHDA and CDR2 is SQIVND in the germline V gene (reference sequence). V dropped 3 bases and J dropped 1 base, with 6 bases sitting between them. This CDR3 is CASSIGQNTEAFF. The CDR3 bases are TGTGCCAGTAGTATTGGCCAGAACACTGAAGCTTTCTTT.

This clone came up a few times. The V and J genes are TRBV25-1 and TRBJ1-5, with D uncertain. V lost 5 bases and J 4 bases, leaving 15 bases between the germline ends. The CDR3 is 15 residues long. The germline gives CDR1 MGHDK, CDR2 SYGVNS. As DNA, the CDR3 is TGTGCCAGCAGTCGTGGAGGCTCAGCGAATCAGCCCCAGCATTTT. This sequence encodes CASSRGGSANQPQHF.

This clone was detected only a few times. This sequence joins TRBV19 and TRBJ2-7; D is possibly TRBD2 (6 bases). The CDR3 loop spans 15 amino acids. Trimming removed 3 bases at V and 1 base at J, with 13 bases between. Germline assignment: CDR1 LNHDA and CDR2 SQIVND (reference sequence). CDR3 sequence: CASSMGGISSYEQYF. In DNA, the CDR3 is TGTGCCAGTAGTATGGGCGGGATCAGTTCCTACGAGCAGTACTTC. The whole variable domain, remainder taken from reference TRBV19 and TRBJ2-7, is DGGITQSPKYLFRKEGQNVTLSCEQNLNHDAMYWYRQDPGQGLRLIYYSQIVNDFQKGDIAEGYSVSREKKESFPLTVTSAQKNPTAFYLCASSMGGISSYEQYFGPGTRLTVT.

V and J are TRBV11-2 and TRBJ1-5; D is perhaps TRBD1 (5 bases). V shed 5 bases and J shed 0 bases, with 11 bases lying between them. The CDR3 sequence is 15 residues long. Germline V gene lookup returns CDR1 SGHAT and CDR2 FQNNGV. The CDR3, as DNA: TGTGCCAGCAGCCGGGAGAGGGGTAGCAATCAGCCCCAGCATTTT. Encoded protein: CASSRERGSNQPQHF.

This clone has just a few counts. This chain connects TRBV11-2 to TRBJ2-3, with TRBD2 matching over 8 bases. Unmatched junction bases numbered 4, after V lost 3 bases and J lost 2 bases. CDR1 is SGHAT, CDR2 FQNNGV, per germline. The CDR3 length is 15 residues. Here the CDR3 reads CASSFRGGFTDTQYF. In DNA form, the CDR3 reads TGTGCCAGCAGCTTTCGGGGGGGGTTCACAGATACGCAGTATTTT.

This clone was counted ten times or more. The rearrangement links TRBV7-9 to TRBJ2-4, with no clear D. CDR3 length: 14 residues. Germline lookup yields CDR1 SEHNR and CDR2 FQNEAQ (reference sequence). Trimming removed 5 bases from V and 0 bases from J, with 8 bases in between. CDR3 bases: TGTGCCAGCAGCGCAACTGGAGCCAAAAACATTCAGTACTTC. This codes for CASSATGAKNIQYF.

This clone turned up a few times. V and J are TRBV7-2 and TRBJ1-1; D unresolved. Germline CDR1 SGHTA, CDR2 FQGNSA. V gave up 1 base and J gave up 0 bases, with 6 bases separating them. The CDR3 runs to 14 residues. CDR3 coding DNA: TGTGCCAGCAGCTTAGGCCAGGTGAACACTGAAGCTTTCTTT. Its protein product is CASSLGQVNTEAFF. The entire variable domain, with the rest obtained from reference TRBV7-2 and TRBJ1-1, is as follows: GAGVSQSPSNKVTEKGKDVELRCDPISGHTALYWYRQSLGQGLEFLIYFQGNSAPDKSGLPSDRFSAERTGGSVSTLTIQRTQQEDSAVYLCASSLGQVNTEAFFGQGTRLTVV.

This clone came up a few times. This chain uses TRBV6-1 with TRBJ2-1, with D maybe TRBD1 (6 bases). Germline V gene sequence: CDR1 MNHNS, CDR2 SASEGT. The ends were cut back, 3 bases at V and 8 bases at J, with 11 bases in the middle. CDR3 length: 13 amino acids. In nucleotides, the CDR3 is TGTGCCAGCAGTGAGGAGAGGGGGTATGAGCAGTTCTTC. This sequence encodes CASSEERGYEQFF.